The TCR beta chain under discussion was sequenced for a study of monozygotic twins with inflammatory bowel disease. TCRdb re-called the 5' RACE reads and catalogs CDR3 proteins one per entry, DNA excluded. The sample holds over 110,000 distinct CDR3 sequences. The CDR3 totals 15 residues. Germline V gives CDR1 SGDLS, CDR2 YYNGEE. The TCR comes from a human donor with ulcerative colitis or Crohn's disease, or a healthy co-twin of an affected twin (not recorded which). The sequenced sample consisted of blood. The V gene is TRBV9, the J gene TRBJ1-3. The CDR3 loop reads CASSVGGSSGNTIYF.